The 7 T cell receptor beta chains below all came from one sample that was sequenced in a study of beta chain features in type 1 diabetes. Points from the study as a whole: Among patients with Type 1 diabetes, TCRB CDR3s were moderately but significantly shorter in every one of the four CD4+ subsets.

TCRB transcripts that were expressed got sequenced, as all of the isolated RNA had been reverse transcribed. Assay used: immunoSEQ multiplex PCR; TCRdb lists only in-frame clones, some missing. The table lists around 100,000 clones, under 30% of them singletons, with 0.5% to 0.6% in the top ten. What these receptors recognize is not known. Sequenced: central memory CD4+ T cells from blood. All receptors come from a young woman with type 1 diabetes.

The chain carries TRBV7-9 and TRBJ1-2, with D perhaps matching TRBD1 (5 bases). The germline CDR1 and CDR2 sequences are SEHNR and FQNEAQ (reference sequence). This CDR3 has 14 residues. Deletions cut 0 bases from V and 6 bases from J, with 11 bases between. CDR3 sequence reads: CASSLAVSGDGYTF. CDR3 bases: TGTGCCAGCAGCTTAGCGGTATCGGGGGATGGCTACACCTTC.

The table lists this clone with a few counts. The chain employs TRBV19 and TRBJ1-5; tentative D call: TRBD1 (6 bases). Trimming took 1 base from V and 3 from J, leaving 10 bases between them. The CDR3 extends over 15 amino acids. Germline lookup yields CDR1 LNHDA and CDR2 SQIVND (reference sequence). CDR3 sequence: CASSIAQGYNQPQHF. The DNA of the CDR3 is TGTGCCAGTAGTATAGCGCAGGGGTACAATCAGCCCCAGCATTTT.

The sample holds a few counts of this clone. This chain uses TRBV25-1 with TRBJ1-2; 8 nucleotides line up with TRBD1. The J segment lost 3 bases and the V segment lost 5 bases, leaving 8 bases of the junction unmatched. The CDR3 spans 15 residues. Germline V lookup: CDR1 MGHDK, CDR2 SYGVNS. CDR3 residues: CASSQPGQVYYGYTF. DNA for the CDR3: TGTGCCAGCAGTCAACCGGGACAGGTCTACTATGGCTACACCTTC.

The chain recombines TRBV5-1 with TRBJ2-7; 7 positions agree with TRBD1. After removal of 2 bases from V and 6 bases from J, the junction contained 8 bases not matched to a gene. The CDR3 has 14 amino acids. Germline V gene sequence: CDR1 SGHRS, CDR2 YFSETQ. CDR3 sequence reads: CASSLRGPPGEQYF. CDR3 coding DNA: TGCGCCAGCAGCTTAAGGGGGCCTCCGGGCGAGCAGTACTTC.

This chain links TRBV7-9 with TRBJ1-4; D is possibly TRBD1 (5 bases). V shed 5 bases and J shed 7 bases, with 14 bases lying between them. Germline lookup yields CDR1 SEHNR and CDR2 FQNEAQ (reference sequence). The CDR3 is 14 amino acids. The CDR3 sequence: CASSLGTGGEKLFF. The CDR3 DNA follows: TGTGCCAGCAGCCTAGGGACCGGGGGTGAAAAACTGTTTTTT.

This clone was picked up many times. The V gene is TRBV29-1, the J gene TRBJ2-1, with 8 bases that match TRBD2. The germline gives CDR1 SQVTM, CDR2 ANQGSEA. The V and J ends lost 0 bases and 9 bases, in that order; junction bases with no gene match: 7. There are 14 residues in the CDR3. The CDR3 reads CSVEDGTSIGEQFF. CDR3 coding DNA: TGCAGCGTTGAAGACGGGACTAGTATTGGTGAGCAGTTCTTC.

This sequence joins TRBV28 and TRBJ2-2; 9 bases match TRBD2. V was clipped by 0 bases and J by 0 bases; unmatched bases: 2. The CDR3 consists of 17 residues. Germline values: CDR1 MDHEN, CDR2 SYDVKM. The CDR3 spells CASSLWPSGTNTGELFF. CDR3 DNA: TGTGCCAGCAGTTTATGGCCTAGCGGGACGAACACCGGGGAGCTGTTTTTT.